These 10 T cell receptor beta chains share one sample of origin, sequenced in a study of blood T cell repertoires in COVID-19. Assay: immunoSEQ multiplex PCR; the TCRdb copy retains only in-frame clones and omits some. The profile shows 300,000 to 400,000 clones, approximately 85% of them singletons. The sequencing sample was made of peripheral blood. These TCRs come from a human donor in a cohort sampled during active COVID-19.

The chain links TRBV3-1 (or the pseudogene TRBV3-2) to TRBJ1-1; D not resolved. Trimming cost V 1 base and J 0 bases, with 9 bases left between them. The CDR3 is made up of 15 amino acids. Germline V gene lookup returns CDR1 LGHDT and CDR2 YNNKEL (reference sequence). The CDR3 DNA follows: TGTGCCAGCAGCCAAGGTTGGAGAATGAACACTGAAGCTTTCTTT. As protein: CASSQGWRMNTEAFF.

This rearrangement joins TRBV15 to TRBJ2-5, with a tentative D call TRBD2 (5 bases). Trimming removed 4 bases from V and 4 bases from J, with 7 bases in between. CDR1 LNHNV and CDR2 YYDKDF come from the germline V gene (reference sequence). The CDR3 totals 12 residues. The DNA for the CDR3 is TGTGCCACCAGCACTAGCAGAGAGACCCAGTACTTC. Translated: CATSTSRETQYF.

The rearrangement joins TRBV9 to TRBJ1-3; 7 positions agree with TRBD1. The CDR3 length is 17 residues. The J segment lost 0 bases and the V segment lost 4 bases, leaving 10 bases of the junction unmatched. CDR1 SGDLS and CDR2 YYNGEE come from the germline V gene. CDR3 bases: TGTGCCAGCAGCCCAAGACAGGGAGCCTTCTCTGGAAACACCATATATTTT. Translated: CASSPRQGAFSGNTIYF.

The V gene is TRBV7-9, the J gene TRBJ1-1; 8 bases line up with TRBD1. The CDR3 runs 14 residues. Germline values: CDR1 SEHNR, CDR2 FQNEAQ (reference sequence). V lost 6 bases, J lost 2 bases, and 5 bases stayed unmatched. In DNA form, the CDR3 reads TGTGCCAGCAGGGCTCAGGGGGCAAACACTGAAGCTTTCTTT. Protein sequence: CASRAQGANTEAFF.

This clone was detected many times. The chain has TRBV6-4 and TRBJ2-3; D unclear. CDR3 size: 13 residues. The V end was cut by 1 base, the J end by 3 bases, with 5 bases between. Germline V lookup: CDR1 MRHNA, CDR2 SNTAGT. The CDR3 region is CASSDLETDTQYF. The CDR3 coding sequence is TGTGCCAGCAGTGACTTAGAAACAGATACGCAGTATTTT.

This clone was seen more than once but under ten times. The chain recombines TRBV5-1 with TRBJ1-6, with 7 bases aligning to TRBD1. The CDR3 totals 16 residues. Trimming removed 1 base from V and 7 bases from J; junction bases left unmatched: 8. Germline CDR1 SGHRS, CDR2 YFSETQ. In DNA form, the CDR3 reads TGCGCCAGCAGCTTGTTATCCCAGGGGGAAAATTCACCCCTCCACTTT. Translating it yields CASSLLSQGENSPLHF.

V usage is TRBV4-1 and J usage is TRBJ1-3, with 7 bases matching TRBD1. CDR1 MGHRA and CDR2 YSYEKL come from the germline V gene. This CDR3 has 15 residues. V was pared by 4 bases and J by 2 bases, with 5 bases of the junction left unmatched. CDR3 residues: CASSPQGLTGNTIYF. CDR3 coding DNA: TGCGCCAGCAGCCCACAGGGGTTAACTGGAAACACCATATATTTT.

This clone showed up just a few times. The chain recombines TRBV7-9 with TRBJ2-7; 10 bases agree with TRBD1. The CDR3 spans 15 residues. The germline V gene has CDR1 SEHNR and CDR2 FQNEAQ (reference sequence). The trim removed 1 base at V and 5 bases at J, leaving 5 bases unmatched. CDR3 protein: CASSLGWDRGNEQYF. The CDR3 DNA reads TGTGCCAGCAGCTTAGGCTGGGACAGGGGTAACGAGCAGTACTTC.

V gene TRBV27 combines with J gene TRBJ2-7, with TRBD1 as a possible D gene (6 bases). This CDR3 is built from 16 residues. The germline V and J ends were trimmed by 4 bases and 4 bases, with 20 bases remaining between them. Germline CDR1 reads MNHEY; CDR2 reads SMNVEV (reference sequence). Here the CDR3 reads CASSWAVGDKTYEQYF. CDR3 coding DNA: TGTGCCAGCAGTTGGGCCGTTGGGGACAAAACTTACGAGCAGTACTTC.

V and J are TRBV4-1 and TRBJ2-7; weak D call: TRBD1 (5 bases). Germline CDR1 is MGHRA and CDR2 is YSYEKL. Between the trimmed V and J ends, which lost 4 bases and 2 bases, there was a span of 9 bases. The CDR3 loop spans 13 amino acids. In DNA form, the CDR3 reads TGCGCCAGCAGCCTCAGGGAACCCTACGAGCAGTACTTC. Encoded protein: CASSLREPYEQYF.